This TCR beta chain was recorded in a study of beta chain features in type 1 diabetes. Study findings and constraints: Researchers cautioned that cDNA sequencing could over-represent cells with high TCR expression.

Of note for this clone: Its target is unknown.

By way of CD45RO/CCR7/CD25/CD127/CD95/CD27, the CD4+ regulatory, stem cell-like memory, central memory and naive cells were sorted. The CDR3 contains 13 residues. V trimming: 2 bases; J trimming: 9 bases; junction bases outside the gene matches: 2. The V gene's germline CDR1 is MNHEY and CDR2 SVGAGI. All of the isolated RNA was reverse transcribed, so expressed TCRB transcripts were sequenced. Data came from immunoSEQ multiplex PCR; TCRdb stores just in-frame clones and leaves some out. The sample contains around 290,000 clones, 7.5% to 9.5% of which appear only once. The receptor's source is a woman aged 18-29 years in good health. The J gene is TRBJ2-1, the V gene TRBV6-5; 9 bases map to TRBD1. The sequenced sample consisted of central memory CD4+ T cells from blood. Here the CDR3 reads CASSYGQGPEQFF. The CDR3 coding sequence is TGTGCCAGCAGTTACGGACAGGGGCCTGAGCAGTTCTTC.